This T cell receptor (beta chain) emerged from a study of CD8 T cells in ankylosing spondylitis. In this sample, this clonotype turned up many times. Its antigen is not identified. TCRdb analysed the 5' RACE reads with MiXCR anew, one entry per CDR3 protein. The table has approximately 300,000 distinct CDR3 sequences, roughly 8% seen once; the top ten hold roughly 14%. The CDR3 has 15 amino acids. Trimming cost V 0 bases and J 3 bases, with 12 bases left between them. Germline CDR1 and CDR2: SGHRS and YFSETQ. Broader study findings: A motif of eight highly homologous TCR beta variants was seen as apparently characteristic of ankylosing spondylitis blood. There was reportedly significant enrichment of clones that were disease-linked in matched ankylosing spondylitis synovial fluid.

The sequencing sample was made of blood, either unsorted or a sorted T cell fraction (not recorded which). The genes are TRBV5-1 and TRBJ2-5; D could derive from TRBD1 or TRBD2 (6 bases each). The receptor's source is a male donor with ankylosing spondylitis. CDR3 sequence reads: CASSLGGATEETQYF. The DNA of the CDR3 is TGCGCCAGCAGCTTGGGGGGGGCGACAGAAGAGACCCAGTACTTC.